One sample yielded the 14 T cell receptor beta chains listed below, sequenced in a study of blood T cell repertoires in COVID-19. Profiling relied on immunoSEQ multiplex PCR, and the TCRdb table lists in-frame clones only, not all of them. The sample contains some 260,000 clones, around 80% of which appear only once. The source material was PBMCs or T cells enriched from blood (not recorded which). These receptors were taken from a man between 25 and 39 years old with acute COVID-19.

The rearrangement uses TRBV7-2 and TRBJ1-2, with TRBD1 matching over 7 bases. CDR1 is SGHTA, CDR2 FQGNSA, per germline. The J segment lost 6 bases and the V segment lost 1 base, leaving 5 bases of the junction unmatched. The CDR3 runs 14 residues. CDR3 nucleotide sequence: TGTGCCAGCAGCTTAGTTCTGACAGGGAATGGCTACACCTTC. Translating gives CASSLVLTGNGYTF.

In regard to this clone: The junction shows a germline mismatch at one end, possibly a read error. J is TRBJ1-2 and V is TRBV5-1, with D perhaps TRBD1 (5 bases). There are 17 residues in the CDR3. Germline CDR1 reads SGHRS; CDR2 reads YFSETQ. Here the CDR3 reads CASSLKTELHPFYGYTF. The CDR3, as DNA: TGTGCCAGCAGCCTTAAGACAGAGCTCCATCCATTCTATGGCTACACCTTC.

This chain links TRBV7-9 with TRBJ1-1; no definite D call. V was pared by 1 base and J by 10 bases, with 10 bases between. The CDR3 sequence is 12 residues long. CDR1 is SEHNR and CDR2 is FQNEAQ in the germline V gene (reference sequence). CDR3 nucleotide sequence: TGTGCCAGCAGCTTAGGGCCCCGACTAGCTTTCTTT. It codes for CASSLGPRLAFF.

CDR3 coding DNA: TGTGCCACCAGACCTTCTAACAGCTACTACGAGCAGTACGTC. Translating it yields CATRPSNSYYEQYV. The chain joins TRBV15 to TRBJ2-7; the D is unclear. The ends were cut back, 6 bases at V and 3 bases at J, with 15 bases in the middle. Germline V gene sequence: CDR1 LNHNV, CDR2 YYDKDF (reference sequence). CDR3 length equals 14 residues.

In its sample, this clone was seen a few times. The V and J genes are TRBV6-5 and TRBJ1-6, with no clear D. The CDR3 loop spans 12 amino acids. Trimming took off 7 bases at V and 7 bases at J, with 8 bases between the two ends. Per the germline V gene, CDR1 is MNHEY and CDR2 is SVGAGI. DNA for the CDR3: TGTGCCAGCAAAAACCTAAATTCACCCCTCCACTTT. Its translation is CASKNLNSPLHF.

About this clone: One end of the junction does not line up with germline, which may come from a read error. V gene TRBV5-1 combines with J gene TRBJ1-5, with 9 nucleotides matching TRBD1. CDR1 is SGHRS, CDR2 YFSETQ, per germline. The CDR3 totals 16 residues. The DNA of the CDR3 is TGTGCCAGCAGCCTAGGGACAGGGCACAGCAATCAGCCCCAGCATTTT. It codes for CASSLGTGHSNQPQHF.

This clone was recorded once. This chain links TRBV12-2 with TRBJ1-5; TRBD1, the table's D call, lacks a check against the DNA. TRBV12-2 is designated a pseudogene. The CDR3 spans 17 residues. The CDR3 here is CASRSIRWAGVDQPQHF. CDR3 DNA sequence: TGTGCAAGTCGCTCCATCCGGTGGGCAGGGGTAGACCAGCCCCAGCATTTT.

The gene calls are TRBV4-1 and TRBJ1-1; tentatively, D is TRBD1 (5 bases). With 3 bases removed from V and 1 base from J, the gap between germline ends came to 21 bases. CDR3 length equals 18 residues. Germline V CDR1 and CDR2: MGHRA, YSYEKL. The CDR3 DNA sequence: TGCGCCAGCAGCCAGGATCAGTTCTGGGGGGATGAGAACACTGAAGCTTTCTTT. Its translation is CASSQDQFWGDENTEAFF.

The V and J genes are TRBV19 and TRBJ2-2, with 10 bases identical to TRBD2. The CDR3 runs to 15 residues. Trimming removed 3 bases from V and 6 bases from J; junction bases left unmatched: 4. The V gene's germline CDR1 is LNHDA and CDR2 SQIVND (reference sequence). CDR3 in amino acids: CASSISGGAPGELFF. In DNA form, the CDR3 reads TGTGCCAGTAGTATCAGCGGGGGGGCCCCCGGGGAGCTGTTTTTT.

This clone was seen a few times. This chain uses TRBV6-5 with TRBJ2-1; D is possibly TRBD2 (5 bases). Trimming took off 7 bases at V and 5 bases at J, with 18 bases between the two ends. The germline CDR1 and CDR2 sequences are MNHEY and SVGAGI. The CDR3 consists of 15 residues. This chain's CDR3 is CASTLRRTLNNEQFF. CDR3 nucleotide sequence: TGTGCCAGCACTTTACGGAGGACGCTCAACAATGAGCAGTTCTTC.

The genes are TRBV27 and TRBJ2-7; no firm D call. V gave up 5 bases and J gave up 3 bases, with 17 bases separating them. CDR3 length equals 15 residues. Germline CDR1 reads MNHEY; CDR2 reads SMNVEV (reference sequence). The CDR3 loop reads CASSPTPHPLYEQYV. The CDR3 DNA reads TGTGCCAGCAGTCCCACGCCACATCCCCTCTACGAGCAGTACGTC.

This clone was counted a few times. The chain joins TRBV5-1 to TRBJ1-1, with a possible D match to TRBD1 (5 bases). The germline V gene encodes CDR1 SGHRS and CDR2 YFSETQ. The CDR3 has 13 amino acids. V was trimmed by 5 bases and J by 11 bases, leaving 19 bases between them. The CDR3 nucleotides read TGCGCCAGCAGTTACGATGGGGCACAAGCGGCTTTCTTT. It codes for CASSYDGAQAAFF.

This clone has only a few counts. The chain's CDR3 is CAWSLPSGGSTDTQYF. CDR3 sequence (DNA): TGTGCCTGGAGTCTGCCTAGCGGGGGGAGCACAGATACGCAGTATTTT. The V gene is TRBV30, the J gene TRBJ2-3; 11 nucleotides align to TRBD2. The J segment lost 0 bases and the V segment lost 2 bases, leaving 4 bases of the junction unmatched. The CDR3 covers 16 residues. The V gene's germline CDR1 is GTSNPN and CDR2 SVGIG (reference sequence).

V and J are TRBV11-3 and TRBJ1-6; 10 bases agree with TRBD1. After removal of 2 bases from V and 8 bases from J, the junction contained 9 bases not matched to a gene. Germline V CDR1 and CDR2: SGHNT, YENEEA. The CDR3 is 17 residues long. CDR3 sequence: CASSLRGGDRGDSPLHF. CDR3 bases: TGTGCCAGCAGCTTACGGGGCGGGGACAGGGGTGATTCACCCCTCCACTTT.